This TCR beta chain originates from a study of cytomegalovirus exposure and HLA in healthy donors. PCR amplification relied on 60 Vbeta primers (plus 13 Jbeta primers). Method: immunoSEQ multiplex PCR; TCRdb's copy keeps in-frame clones and lacks some. The table has 150,000 to 200,000 clones, approximately 80% seen once; the top ten hold roughly 7%. Note on this clone: Its antigen is not identified.

Study results and limitations: Later analysis found that TCR beta chains associated with HLA were more clonally expanded than other, equally common chains. Specificity of a few CMV-associated chains for CMV antigens was verified in vitro. It was assumed in the presence/absence analyses that sequencing depth was roughly uniform across donors.

The clonotype comes from a male donor in good health and CMV-seropositive. The sequenced sample was PBMCs.

The CDR3: CASSPGLNTGELFF. In DNA, the CDR3 is TGTGCCAGCAGCCCTGGACTAAACACCGGGGAGCTGTTTTTT. The gene calls are TRBV11-1 and TRBJ2-2, with D possibly matching TRBD2 (6 bases). CDR1 is SGHAT, CDR2 FQDESV, per germline (reference sequence). V was pared by 5 bases and J by 2 bases, with 9 bases between. CDR3 length: 14 residues.